These 17 T cell receptor beta chains were all obtained from the same sample, sequenced in a study of T cell repertoires in cytomegalovirus infection. One entry per CDR3 protein, called by TCRdb with MiXCR from the reads. Seen here are about 330,000 distinct CDR3 sequences, 8% to 10% observed once, and the top ten hold approximately 4.7%. The sequenced material came from PBMCs. The receptor set was obtained from a human donor in good health (CMV status not recorded). Some clones in this sample may be carry-over from other donors' samples.

Ten or more counts support this clonotype. J is TRBJ1-1 and V is TRBV7-2; TRBD1 agrees at 7 bases. V dropped 4 bases and J dropped 4; count of bases not matched to a gene: 6. The CDR3 has 14 amino acids. Germline V lookup: CDR1 SGHTA, CDR2 FQGNSA. The CDR3 protein is CASSYRQGVTEAFF. CDR3 coding DNA: TGTGCCAGCAGCTATAGACAGGGTGTCACTGAAGCTTTCTTT.

This clonotype was observed many times. The chain joins TRBV7-2 to TRBJ2-2, with 8 bases fitting TRBD1. The CDR3 extends over 15 amino acids. The germline gives CDR1 SGHTA, CDR2 FQGNSA. V gave up 4 bases and J gave up 4 bases; unmatched junction bases: 5. The CDR3 region has the DNA TGTGCCAGCAGCTCCCGAACAGGGGGCACCGGGGAGCTGTTTTTT. Protein sequence: CASSSRTGGTGELFF.

J is TRBJ2-7 and V is TRBV28, with 9 nucleotides matching TRBD2. This CDR3 contains 16 residues. The trim removed 1 base at V and 5 bases at J, leaving 9 bases unmatched. Germline V lookup: CDR1 MDHEN, CDR2 SYDVKM. CDR3: CASSLFAGGPLHEQYF. Here the CDR3 DNA reads TGTGCCAGCAGTTTATTTGCGGGAGGGCCTCTGCACGAGCAGTACTTC.

Only a few counts were recorded for this clonotype. The rearrangement joins TRBV29-1 to TRBJ2-5, with 9 bases identical to TRBD2. The germline CDR1 and CDR2 sequences are SQVTM and ANQGSEA. The CDR3 has 15 amino acids. The V segment lost 5 bases and the J segment 1 base; nucleotides outside the gene matches: 8. This chain's CDR3 is CSVRLAGPGQETQYF. The DNA of the CDR3 is TGCAGCGTTAGGCTAGCGGGACCCGGCCAAGAGACCCAGTACTTC. Based on the CDR3 plus reference TRBV29-1 and TRBJ2-5, the full variable domain is SAVISQKPSRDICQRGTSLTIQCQVDSQVTMMFWYRQQPGQSLTLIATANQGSEATYESGFVIDKFPISRPNLTFSTLTVSNMSPEDSSIYLCSVRLAGPGQETQYFGPGTRLLVL.

This clonotype was recorded a few times. The chain links TRBV4-2 to TRBJ1-2, with D possibly TRBD1 on 5 matching bases. CDR1 is LGHNA and CDR2 is YNFKEQ in the germline V gene. The V gene lost 0 bases and the J gene lost 5 bases, with 13 bases spanning the gap. CDR3 length: 15 amino acids. The CDR3 DNA reads TGTGCCAGCAGCCAAGACAGGGACGGTTTTTATGGCTACACCTTC. Encoded protein: CASSQDRDGFYGYTF.

The chain has TRBV6-6 and TRBJ2-3, with 11 bases that match TRBD2. Germline V gene lookup returns CDR1 MNHNY and CDR2 SVGAGI (reference sequence). This CDR3 contains 18 residues. Trimming at V came to 0 bases and at J to 2 bases, leaving 7 bases not matched to a gene. CDR3 residues: CASSYSRLAGGNTDTQYF. The CDR3 region has the DNA TGTGCCAGCAGTTACTCGAGGCTAGCGGGGGGTAACACAGATACGCAGTATTTT.

This chain links TRBV12-3 or TRBV12-4 with TRBJ2-1; D unresolved. Deletions cut 6 bases from V and 9 bases from J, with 15 bases between. The CDR3 loop spans 13 amino acids. In DNA, the CDR3 is TGTGCCAGCAGCTCCAGTAGCTTGGGTGAGCAGTTCTTC. Amino acid sequence: CASSSSSLGEQFF.

This clonotype was seen a handful of times. The J gene is TRBJ2-3, the V gene TRBV7-9; 9 nucleotides line up with TRBD2. V lost 4 bases and J lost 2; bases outside the gene matches: 22. Looked up from germline, CDR1 is SEHNR and CDR2 is FQNEAQ (reference sequence). This CDR3 spans 21 amino acids. The CDR3 loop is CASSYPRGLVAGDRDTDTQYF. CDR3 sequence (DNA): TGTGCCAGCAGCTACCCCAGGGGTTTAGTAGCGGGGGATCGCGACACAGATACGCAGTATTTT.

This clonotype has at least ten counts. The V gene is TRBV7-2, the J gene TRBJ2-1; D not resolved. CDR3 length: 15 residues. V gave up 5 bases and J gave up 4 bases, with 15 bases separating them. The germline CDR1 and CDR2 sequences are SGHTA and FQGNSA. For the CDR3, the DNA is TGTGCCAGCAGCGGCGCCAGAGAGTCGTACAATGAGCAGTTCTTC. Protein product: CASSGARESYNEQFF.

This clonotype was seen repeatedly, ten times or more. The rearrangement links TRBV7-2 to TRBJ2-1; D might be TRBD1 or TRBD2, each matching 5 bases. Trimming stripped 2 bases from V and 7 bases from J, with 21 bases between. CDR1 is SGHTA and CDR2 is FQGNSA in the germline V gene. The CDR3 has 17 amino acids. The CDR3 loop is CASSLRIQGAPGNEQFF. The CDR3 DNA follows: TGTGCCAGCAGCTTACGGATCCAGGGAGCCCCGGGAAATGAGCAGTTCTTC.

This clonotype was found many times. The chain joins TRBV7-8 to TRBJ1-2; 7 nucleotides match TRBD1. V was pared by 1 base and J by 2 bases, with 7 bases of the junction left unmatched. The CDR3 is made up of 16 amino acids. Germline V lookup: CDR1 SGHVS, CDR2 FQNEAQ. As DNA, the CDR3 is TGTGCCAGCAGCTTAGGTCCGGGACAGACAAACTATGGCTACACCTTC. This translates into CASSLGPGQTNYGYTF.

This clonotype has just a few counts. This rearrangement joins TRBV20-1 to TRBJ2-5, with 7 positions matching TRBD1. The CDR3 totals 13 residues. After removal of 4 bases from V and 6 bases from J, the junction contained 8 bases not matched to a gene. The germline V gene encodes CDR1 DFQATT and CDR2 SNEGSKA (reference sequence). The CDR3 DNA follows: TGCAGTGCTAAAGAGGGGGCGCGTAAGACCCAGTACTTC. Protein product: CSAKEGARKTQYF.

This chain joins TRBV28 and TRBJ2-1; 10 nucleotides agree with TRBD2. There are 17 residues in the CDR3. Germline CDR1 is MDHEN and CDR2 is SYDVKM. V was pared by 3 bases and J by 7 bases, with 12 bases of the junction left unmatched. The CDR3 protein is CASSFLGSGRERNEQFF. CDR3 in DNA: TGTGCCAGCAGTTTCCTTGGGAGCGGGAGGGAGAGGAATGAGCAGTTCTTC.

This clonotype was found many times. The chain couples TRBV7-9 to TRBJ1-1; the D is unclear. This CDR3 contains 16 residues. V lost 3 bases and J lost 2, with 16 bases in between. The germline gives CDR1 SEHNR, CDR2 FQNEAQ (reference sequence). CDR3 sequence: CASSFISGGPNTEAFF. CDR3 nucleotide sequence: TGTGCCAGCAGCTTTATATCAGGCGGTCCAAACACTGAAGCTTTCTTT.

This clonotype was counted at least ten times. The V call is TRBV6-5, the J call TRBJ1-1, with 8 bases lining up with TRBD1. The CDR3 contains 16 residues. Germline V CDR1 and CDR2: MNHEY, SVGAGI. V shed 0 bases and J 3 bases; nucleotides not matched to a gene: 6. The CDR3 is CASSYSGQAVYTEAFF. The DNA for the CDR3 is TGTGCCAGCAGTTACTCGGGACAGGCTGTTTACACTGAAGCTTTCTTT.

This clonotype was detected ten times or more. The rearrangement joins TRBV6-2 or TRBV6-3 to TRBJ2-2; D might be TRBD2 (6 bases). The V end was cut by 6 bases, the J end by 1 base, with 12 bases between. This CDR3 spans 15 amino acids. CDR1 and CDR2 from the germline V gene are MNHEY and SVGEGT. CDR3 bases: TGTGCCAGCAGACCGGGACTGCTGAACACCGGGGAGCTGTTTTTT. Amino acids: CASRPGLLNTGELFF.

This clonotype was observed a handful of times. This chain joins TRBV7-9 and TRBJ1-1; a weak D match, TRBD1 (6 bases). This CDR3 comprises 14 residues. Germline loops: CDR1 SEHNR, CDR2 FQNEAQ (reference sequence). Trimming took off 5 bases at V and 1 base at J, with 11 bases between the two ends. DNA of the CDR3: TGTGCCAGCAGCAAACGACAGGCGAACACTGAAGCTTTCTTT. Amino acids: CASSKRQANTEAFF.